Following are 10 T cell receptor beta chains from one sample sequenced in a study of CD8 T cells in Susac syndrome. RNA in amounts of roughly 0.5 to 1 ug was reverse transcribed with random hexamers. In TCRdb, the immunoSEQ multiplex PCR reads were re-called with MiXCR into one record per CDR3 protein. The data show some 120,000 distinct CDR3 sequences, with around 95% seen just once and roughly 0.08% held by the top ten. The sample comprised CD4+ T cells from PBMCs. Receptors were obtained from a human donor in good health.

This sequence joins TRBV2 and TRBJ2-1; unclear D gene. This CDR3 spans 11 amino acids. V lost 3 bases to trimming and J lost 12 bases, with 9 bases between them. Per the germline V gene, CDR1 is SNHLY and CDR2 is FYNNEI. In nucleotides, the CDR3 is TGTGCCAGCAGTGATGGGTTTTTGCAGTTCTTC. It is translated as CASSDGFLQFF.

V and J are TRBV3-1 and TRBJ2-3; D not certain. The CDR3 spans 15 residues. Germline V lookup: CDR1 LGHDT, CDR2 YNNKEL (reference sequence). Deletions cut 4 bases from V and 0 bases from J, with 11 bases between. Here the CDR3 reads CASSLRLASTDTQYF. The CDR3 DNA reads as TGTGCCAGCAGCCTCCGACTCGCAAGCACAGATACGCAGTATTTT.

The DNA for the CDR3 is TGTGCCAGCAGCTTAACTAGCTTCACCGGGGAGCTGTTTTTT. The encoded protein is CASSLTSFTGELFF. The V and J genes are TRBV7-9 and TRBJ2-2, with a possible D match to TRBD2 (6 bases). Trimming stripped 2 bases from V and 4 bases from J, with 8 bases between. In germline, CDR1 is SEHNR, CDR2 FQNEAQ (reference sequence). CDR3 size: 14 residues. The complete variable domain, with remaining parts taken from reference TRBV7-9 and TRBJ2-2, reads DTGVSQNPRHKITKRGQNVTFRCDPISEHNRLYWYRQTLGQGPEFLTYFQNEAQLEKSRLLSDRFSAERPKGSFSTLEIQRTEQGDSAMYLCASSLTSFTGELFFGEGSRLTVL.

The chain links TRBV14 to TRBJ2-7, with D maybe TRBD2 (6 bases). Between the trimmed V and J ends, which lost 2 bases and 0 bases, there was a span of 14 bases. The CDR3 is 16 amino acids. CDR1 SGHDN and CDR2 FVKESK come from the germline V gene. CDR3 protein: CASSQLSGDFSYEQYF. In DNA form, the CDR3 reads TGTGCCAGCAGCCAACTTAGCGGCGACTTCTCCTACGAGCAGTACTTC.

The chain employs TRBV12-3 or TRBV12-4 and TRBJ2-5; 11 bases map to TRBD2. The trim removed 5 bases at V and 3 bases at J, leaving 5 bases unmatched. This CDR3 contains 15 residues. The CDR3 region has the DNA TGTGCCAGCAGTGCCCTTAGCGGGAGGGAAGAGACCCAGTACTTC. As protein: CASSALSGREETQYF.

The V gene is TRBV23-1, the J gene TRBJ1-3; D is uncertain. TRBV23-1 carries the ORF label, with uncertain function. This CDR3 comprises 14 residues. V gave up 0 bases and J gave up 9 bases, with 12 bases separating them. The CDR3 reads CASSQSDIFPTIYF. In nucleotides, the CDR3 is TGCGCCAGCAGTCAATCCGACATTTTTCCCACCATATATTTT.

The CDR3 is CASSPVSANYGYTF. As DNA, the CDR3 is TGCGCCAGCAGCCCGGTGTCGGCTAACTATGGCTACACCTTC. This chain joins TRBV5-1 and TRBJ1-2; D is ambiguous. Germline V CDR1 and CDR2: SGHRS, YFSETQ. The V end was cut by 4 bases, the J end by 0 bases, with 10 bases between. This CDR3 spans 14 amino acids.

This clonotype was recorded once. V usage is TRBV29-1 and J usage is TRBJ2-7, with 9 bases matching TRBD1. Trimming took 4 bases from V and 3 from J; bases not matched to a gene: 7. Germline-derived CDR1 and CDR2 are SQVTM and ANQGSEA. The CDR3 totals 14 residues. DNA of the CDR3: TGCAGCGTTGCCGGGGACAGGGTAGGCTACGAGCAGTACTTC. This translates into CSVAGDRVGYEQYF.

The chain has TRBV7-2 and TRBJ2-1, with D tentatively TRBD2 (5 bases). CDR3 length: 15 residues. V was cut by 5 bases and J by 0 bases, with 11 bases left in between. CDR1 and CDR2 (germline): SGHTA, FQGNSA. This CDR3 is CASSLAAASYNEQFF. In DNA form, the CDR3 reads TGTGCCAGCAGCCTCGCAGCGGCCTCCTACAATGAGCAGTTCTTC. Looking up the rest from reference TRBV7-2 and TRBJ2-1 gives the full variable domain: GAGVSQSPSNKVTEKGKDVELRCDPISGHTALYWYRQSLGQGLEFLIYFQGNSAPDKSGLPSDRFSAERTGGSVSTLTIQRTQQEDSAVYLCASSLAAASYNEQFFGPGTRLTVL.

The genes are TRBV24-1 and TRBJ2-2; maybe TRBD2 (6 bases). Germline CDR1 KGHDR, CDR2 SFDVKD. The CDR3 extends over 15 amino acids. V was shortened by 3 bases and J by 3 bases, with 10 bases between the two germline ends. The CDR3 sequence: CATSDRDFDTGELFF. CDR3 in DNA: TGTGCCACCAGTGATCGGGACTTTGACACCGGGGAGCTGTTTTTT.